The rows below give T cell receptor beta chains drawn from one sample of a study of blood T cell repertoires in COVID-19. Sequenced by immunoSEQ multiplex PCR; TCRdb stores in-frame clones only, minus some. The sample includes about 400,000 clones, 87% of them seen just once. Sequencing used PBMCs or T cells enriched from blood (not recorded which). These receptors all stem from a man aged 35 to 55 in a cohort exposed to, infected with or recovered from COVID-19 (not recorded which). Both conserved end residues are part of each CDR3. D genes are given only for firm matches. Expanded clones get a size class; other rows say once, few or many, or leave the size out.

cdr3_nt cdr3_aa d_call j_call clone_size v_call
TGTGCCAGCAGCCTAACAGGGTTTGGAAACACCATATATTTT CASSLTGFGNTIYF . TRBJ1-3 . TRBV7-9
TGTGCCAGCAGCGCCGTAGCGGGAGGGCACGACGAGCAGTACTTC CASSAVAGGHDEQYF TRBD2 TRBJ2-7 once TRBV11-2
TGTGCCAGCAGCTTAGGGACAGCAGGTACCGGTGGCTACACCTTC CASSLGTAGTGGYTF . TRBJ1-2 . TRBV7-9
TGTGCCAGCAGCTTACTCCCGGCGAACACCGGGGAGCTGTTTTTT CASSLLPANTGELFF . TRBJ2-2 once TRBV7-3
TGTGCCAGCATGCGGACTCATGGCACCGGGGAGCTGTTTTTT CASMRTHGTGELFF . TRBJ2-2 once TRBV2
TGTGCCACCAGCAGGGACAGGGGGCATGGTGGCTACACCTTC CATSRDRGHGGYTF TRBD1 TRBJ1-2 . TRBV15
TGTGCCAGCAGCTTGGATAGGACAGGGGGTGGCTACACCTTC CASSLDRTGGGYTF TRBD1 TRBJ1-2 . TRBV5-8
TGTGCCAGCAGGGCCGGGACTAGTGGATACGAGCAGTACTTC CASRAGTSGYEQYF TRBD2 TRBJ2-7 . TRBV28
TGTGCCAGCAGTTTGGGACAGGGAGGCTATGGCTACACCTTC CASSLGQGGYGYTF TRBD1 TRBJ1-2 . TRBV28
TGTGCCAGCAGCCCGGACAGTAAGGGCTACACCTTC CASSPDSKGYTF . TRBJ1-2 . TRBV3-1/TRBV3-2
TGTGCCAGCCTGAGGGCGGGAGAGGTCCCCACAGATACGCAGTATTTT CASLRAGEVPTDTQYF TRBD2 TRBJ2-3 . TRBV28